These T cell receptor beta chains were read from a single sample in a study of blood T cell repertoires in COVID-19. Only in-frame clones appear in the TCRdb table, and some are missing; sequencing was by immunoSEQ multiplex PCR. The data hold 200,000 or so clones, with 85% to 90% observed a single time. Sequencing was performed on peripheral blood. The receptors derive from a man aged 45 to 65 with acute or convalescent COVID-19. Each CDR3 is given with its conserved first and last residue. The D gene is left open where the match is weak. Clone size is shown for a subset of rows, as once, few, many or a class of expanded clone.

d_gene	v_gene	j_gene	abundance	CDR3aa	CDR3nt
TRBD1	TRBV12-3/TRBV12-4	TRBJ1-2	NA	CASGDRGYGYTF	TGTGCGTCGGGGGACAGGGGGTATGGCTACACCTTC
TRBD1	TRBV24-1	TRBJ2-1	NA	CATSDDRAYEQFF	TGTGCCACCAGCGATGACAGGGCGTATGAGCAGTTCTTC
TRBD1	TRBV5-4	TRBJ1-2	once	CASSPGQAYYGYTF	TGTGCCAGCAGCCCCGGACAGGCCTACTATGGCTACACCTTC
TRBD1	TRBV25-1	TRBJ2-5	NA	CASSESTGGAETQYF	TGTGCCAGCAGTGAATCGACAGGGGGTGCAGAGACCCAGTACTTC
TRBD1	TRBV19	TRBJ2-7	NA	CASSMGGTGSSYEQYF	TGTGCCAGTAGTATGGGCGGGACAGGGAGCTCCTACGAGCAGTACTTC
TRBD1	TRBV23-1	TRBJ1-2	NA	CASSRDRGRINGYTF	TGCGCCAGCAGTCGCGACAGGGGGCGAATCAATGGCTACACCTTC
TRBD1	TRBV5-1	TRBJ1-1	NA	CASSLAAGGITEAFF	TGCGCCAGCAGCTTGGCTGCAGGGGGCATCACTGAAGCTTTCTTT
TRBD1	TRBV5-1	TRBJ2-7	NA	CASSFQPGQSSYEQYF	TGCGCCAGCAGCTTCCAACCGGGACAGAGCTCCTACGAGCAGTACTTC
NA	TRBV14	TRBJ2-1	NA	CASSQGLLYNEQFF	TGTGCCAGCAGCCAAGGTTTACTTTACAATGAGCAGTTCTTC
NA	TRBV6-1	TRBJ1-3	few	CASSEAAGFSGNTIYF	TGTGCCAGCAGTGAAGCGGCAGGTTTCTCTGGAAACACCATATATTTT
NA	TRBV6-4	TRBJ2-3	NA	CASSEDSATDTQYF	TGTGCCAGCAGTGAGGACAGCGCCACAGATACGCAGTATTTT
NA	TRBV4-2	TRBJ1-1	few	CASSPQGQFTEAFF	TGTGCCAGCAGCCCCCAGGGGCAGTTCACTGAAGCTTTCTTT
NA	TRBV6-1	TRBJ1-2	NA	CASRPFGGTNYGYTF	TGTGCCAGCAGGCCCTTCGGCGGAACTAACTATGGCTACACCTTC
TRBD1	TRBV19	TRBJ1-6	NA	CASSIGQGNSPLHF	TGTGCCAGTAGTATCGGACAGGGCAATTCACCCCTCCACTTT
NA	TRBV6-1	TRBJ2-7	NA	CASSDPPTGEQYF	TGTGCCAGCAGTGACCCTCCCACTGGCGAGCAGTACTTC
TRBD1	TRBV6-5	TRBJ2-7	NA	CASSLDRVSYEQYF	TGTGCCAGCAGCCTTGACAGGGTGTCCTACGAGCAGTACTTC
NA	TRBV7-8	TRBJ1-1	NA	CASSLIVRGVTEAFF	TGTGCCAGCAGCTTAATCGTGCGGGGGGTCACTGAAGCTTTCTTT
TRBD1	TRBV27	TRBJ2-7	NA	CASSLNTGGSYEQYF	TGTGCCAGCAGTTTAAATACAGGGGGCTCCTACGAGCAGTACTTC
TRBD1	TRBV18	TRBJ1-2	once	CASSPLDRGYGYTF	TGTGCCAGCTCACCCCTAGACAGGGGCTATGGCTACACCTTC
NA	TRBV7-9	TRBJ2-3	NA	CASSLGAPSSTDTQYF	TGTGCCAGCAGCTTAGGGGCACCTTCTAGCACAGATACGCAGTATTTT
NA	TRBV5-4	TRBJ2-5	NA	CASSLDGDWIQETQYF	TGTGCCAGCAGCTTGGACGGGGACTGGATACAAGAGACCCAGTACTTC
NA	TRBV19	TRBJ1-5	NA	CASSKQNQPQHF	TGTGCCAGTAGCAAACAGAATCAGCCCCAGCATTTT
TRBD1	TRBV12-3/TRBV12-4	TRBJ1-2	NA	CASSRDRGLDYTF	TGTGCCAGCAGCCGGGACAGGGGGCTCGACTACACCTTC
NA	TRBV6-5	TRBJ2-3	once	CASRGTSTDTQYF	TGTGCCAGCAGGGGCACTAGCACAGATACGCAGTATTTT
NA	TRBV27	TRBJ1-5	NA	CASSFQSNQPQHF	TGTGCCAGCAGTTTTCAAAGCAATCAGCCCCAGCATTTT
TRBD1	TRBV25-1	TRBJ1-2	NA	CASSDTTGDGYTF	TGTGCCAGCAGTGATACGACAGGGGATGGCTACACCTTC
TRBD2	TRBV7-3	TRBJ2-1	NA	CASSKGLAGDNEQFF	TGTGCCAGCAGCAAGGGACTAGCGGGAGACAATGAGCAGTTCTTC
TRBD1	TRBV5-1	TRBJ1-4	NA	CASSTRGGGDEKLFF	TGCGCCAGCAGCACCAGAGGGGGCGGTGATGAAAAACTGTTTTTT
TRBD1	TRBV18	TRBJ1-2	once	CASSDRDAGLYGYTF	TGTGCCAGCTCAGACAGGGATGCTGGGCTCTATGGCTACACCTTC
NA	TRBV4-1	TRBJ1-6	NA	CASSQERSGASYNSPLHF	TGCGCCAGCAGCCAAGAGAGATCAGGGGCCTCCTATAATTCACCCCTCCACTTT
TRBD1	TRBV5-1	TRBJ2-2	NA	CASSPPGQGAAGELFF	TGCGCCAGCAGCCCGCCGGGACAGGGGGCTGCCGGGGAGCTGTTTTTT
TRBD1	TRBV27	TRBJ2-7	NA	CASRGTGLTYEQYF	TGTGCCAGCAGGGGGACAGGACTTACCTACGAGCAGTACTTC
NA	TRBV7-2	TRBJ1-5	NA	CASSTRRVSNQPQHF	TGTGCCAGCAGCACGAGACGGGTTAGCAATCAGCCCCAGCATTTT
NA	TRBV6-5	TRBJ2-7	NA	CASTPGDLSYEQYF	TGTGCCAGCACCCCGGGGGACCTCTCCTACGAGCAGTACTTC
NA	TRBV6-5	TRBJ1-1	NA	CASSYGEVGMNTEAFF	TGTGCCAGCAGTTACGGGGAGGTGGGAATGAACACTGAAGCTTTCTTT
TRBD2	TRBV7-9	TRBJ2-7	NA	CASSRREAGAYEQYF	TGTGCCAGCAGCCGGCGTGAAGCGGGGGCCTACGAGCAGTACTTC